The clone carrying this T cell receptor (beta chain) was recorded only once. The data belong to a study of blood T cell repertoires in COVID-19. Background on the study: Acute and convalescent COVID-19 samples came from the United States, Italy and Spain. Nucleic acid was either cDNA or gDNA, and it came from T cells, B-cell-depleted T cells, or PBMCs.

In the study's own analysis: By means of reference gene primer amplification, nucleated cell counts were estimated. Profiled with immunoSEQ multiplex PCR; TCRdb holds only in-frame clones, not every one. For V, J and clone size, that table is used; D and trimming come from the DNA. The sample yields about 110,000 clones, 70% to 85% seen once. The origin of this receptor is a woman in her forties with acute or convalescent COVID-19. The source material was peripheral blood.

The CDR3 region is CASGLTGQGRVNTEAFF. The DNA of the CDR3 is TGTGCTAGTGGTTTGACGGGACAGGGGAGAGTGAACACTGAAGCTTTCTTT. The chain combines TRBV12-5 with TRBJ1-1; 10 bases align to TRBD1. The CDR3 contains 17 residues. Looked up from germline, CDR1 is LGHNT and CDR2 is FRNRAP. Trimming took 2 bases from V and 0 from J; bases not matched to a gene: 6. The full variable domain, rest sourced from reference TRBV12-5 and TRBJ1-1, is DARVTQTPRHKVTEMGQEVTMRCQPILGHNTVFWYRQTMMQGLELLAYFRNRAPLDDSGMPKDRFSAEMPDATLATLKIQPSEPRDSAVYFCASGLTGQGRVNTEAFFGQGTRLTVV.